These 17 T cell receptor beta chains originate from one sample sequenced in a study of T cells in Graves' hyperthyroidism and ophthalmopathy. Researchers amplified the TCR beta CDR3 regions from RNA transcripts. An initial round of RT-PCR targeting the TCR CDR3 relied on the HTBI primer set. TCRdb analysed the multiplex PCR reads with MiXCR anew, one entry per CDR3 protein. Of around 530,000 distinct CDR3 sequences listed, 15% to 20% are singletons. The sequenced sample consisted of blood. These receptors all come from a woman aged 18-29 years with Graves' ophthalmopathy.

The chain is built from TRBV10-2 and TRBJ2-1; 8 nucleotides match TRBD2. The germline CDR1 and CDR2 sequences are WSHSY and SAAADI. The CDR3 loop spans 15 amino acids. The J segment lost 0 bases and the V segment lost 9 bases, leaving 7 bases of the junction unmatched. The CDR3 bases are TGCGCCAGTGGAGCGGGGGAGAGCTCCTACAATGAGCAGTTCTTC. This gives the protein CASGAGESSYNEQFF.

This chain links TRBV6-1 with TRBJ1-4; perhaps TRBD1 as D (6 bases). Germline V lookup: CDR1 MNHNS, CDR2 SASEGT. V was shortened by 0 bases and J by 2 bases, with 22 bases between the two germline ends. The CDR3 runs to 20 residues. CDR3 nucleotide sequence: TGTGCCAGCAGTGAAGCGGGGGGGGGGCAAGTCCTGTCCACTAATGAAAAACTGTTTTTT. Its protein is CASSEAGGGQVLSTNEKLFF.

This clonotype showed up many times. The V gene is TRBV5-1, the J gene TRBJ1-6; tentatively, D is TRBD1 (5 bases). From germline, CDR1 is SGHRS and CDR2 YFSETQ. With 4 bases removed from V and 9 bases from J, the gap between germline ends came to 17 bases. CDR3 length equals 15 residues. The CDR3 loop reads CASSRRQREVSPLHF. DNA of the CDR3: TGCGCCAGCAGCCGAAGACAGCGGGAGGTTTCACCCCTCCACTTT.

This clonotype was observed a few times. The chain links TRBV20-1 to TRBJ2-5; TRBD2 matches at 10 bases. The trim removed 6 bases at V and 4 bases at J, leaving 8 bases unmatched. Per germline, CDR1 DFQATT and CDR2 SNEGSKA (reference sequence). The CDR3 length is 14 residues. The CDR3 reads CSAKAGGPGETQYF. CDR3 nucleotide sequence: TGCAGTGCGAAAGCGGGAGGGCCTGGAGAGACCCAGTACTTC.

This clonotype was found many times. J is TRBJ1-5 and V is TRBV28; no reliable D call. The germline CDR1 and CDR2 sequences are MDHEN and SYDVKM. There are 14 residues in the CDR3. The germline V and J ends were trimmed by 3 bases and 6 bases, with 12 bases remaining between them. The CDR3 nucleotides read TGTGCCAGCAGTTTTCCTGCGGGAGGTCAGCCCCAGCATTTT. It codes for CASSFPAGGQPQHF.

Many counts were recorded for this clonotype. The genes are TRBV28 and TRBJ2-3; TRBD2 aligns across 9 bases. Per germline, CDR1 MDHEN and CDR2 SYDVKM. The ends lost 6 bases at V and 4 bases at J; junction bases unmatched: 11. CDR3 length: 16 amino acids. The CDR3 is CASRGLGGRAADTQYF. CDR3 bases: TGTGCCAGCAGGGGTCTTGGCGGGAGGGCAGCAGATACGCAGTATTTT.

This clonotype was seen a few times. V gene TRBV6-5 combines with J gene TRBJ1-6, with TRBD1 matching 9 bases. Germline assignment: CDR1 MNHEY and CDR2 SVGAGI. Unmatched junction bases numbered 6, after V lost 3 bases and J lost 6 bases. The CDR3 spans 16 residues. CDR3 residues: CASSYRVTGGNSPLHF. CDR3 sequence (DNA): TGTGCCAGCAGTTATCGTGTGACAGGGGGTAATTCACCCCTCCACTTT.

This clonotype appeared many times. This chain links TRBV5-1 with TRBJ1-2; no clear D. Germline V gene lookup returns CDR1 SGHRS and CDR2 YFSETQ. V lost 4 bases and J 4 bases, leaving 14 bases between the germline ends. CDR3 length: 14 amino acids. The CDR3 coding sequence is TGCGCCAGCAGCCAAAACGGGCCCGGCTATGGCTACACCTTC. Translating gives CASSQNGPGYGYTF.

This clonotype was picked up many times. This rearrangement joins TRBV28 to TRBJ2-1; 14 positions match TRBD2. Unmatched junction bases numbered 12, after V lost 6 bases and J lost 2 bases. This CDR3 has 19 residues. CDR1 is MDHEN and CDR2 is SYDVKM in the germline V gene. CDR3: CASSPARLAGGHPYNEQFF. The DNA of the CDR3 is TGTGCCAGCAGCCCTGCCCGACTAGCGGGGGGGCACCCCTACAATGAGCAGTTCTTC.

The chain links TRBV2 to TRBJ2-3; D tentatively fits TRBD1 or TRBD2 (5 bases each). Germline loops: CDR1 SNHLY, CDR2 FYNNEI. CDR3 length: 13 amino acids. Deletions cut 6 bases from V and 3 bases from J, with 10 bases between. CDR3 in amino acids: CASRGVVTDTQYF. CDR3 sequence (DNA): TGTGCCAGCAGGGGGGTAGTTACAGATACGCAGTATTTT.

This clonotype has at least ten counts. The rearrangement links TRBV30 to TRBJ1-1; D is unclear. The CDR3 is 13 amino acids. Germline CDR1 GTSNPN, CDR2 SVGIG (reference sequence). V dropped 2 bases and J dropped 3 bases, with 10 bases sitting between them. Here the CDR3 reads CAWSLALYTEAFF. CDR3 DNA: TGTGCCTGGAGTCTCGCCCTGTACACTGAAGCTTTCTTT.

This clonotype was recorded many times. The rearrangement joins TRBV7-2 to TRBJ2-7; 7 bases line up with TRBD2. Germline CDR1 is SGHTA and CDR2 is FQGNSA. The CDR3 runs 16 residues. The V segment lost 1 base and the J segment 0 bases; nucleotides outside the gene matches: 6. The CDR3 nucleotides read TGTGCCAGCAGCTTAGGAAGCGGGGCCCGCTCCTACGAGCAGTACTTC. As protein: CASSLGSGARSYEQYF.

Ten or more counts support this clonotype. The chain links TRBV14 to TRBJ1-1; 9 nucleotides match TRBD1. CDR3 length: 16 amino acids. Germline V gene data show CDR1 as SGHDN and CDR2 as FVKESK. The V and J ends lost 3 bases and 1 base, in that order; junction bases with no gene match: 6. The DNA for the CDR3 is TGTGCCAGCAGCCAGGGGAACAGGGGGCCGAACACTGAAGCTTTCTTT. This encodes CASSQGNRGPNTEAFF.

J is TRBJ2-3 and V is TRBV5-1, with D perhaps given as TRBD1 or TRBD2 (6 bases each). The CDR3 totals 17 residues. Per germline, CDR1 SGHRS and CDR2 YFSETQ. V lost 1 base to trimming and J lost 0 bases, with 15 bases between them. In DNA form, the CDR3 reads TGCGCCAGCAGCTTGCACCCCAGGGGAGGAAGCACAGATACGCAGTATTTT. Its translation: CASSLHPRGGSTDTQYF.

This clonotype appeared a few times. The gene calls are TRBV6-2 or TRBV6-3 and TRBJ2-7; 7 bases line up with TRBD1. Germline assignment: CDR1 MNHEY and CDR2 SVGEGT. With 4 bases clipped from V and 0 bases from J, the junction kept 6 bases outside the gene matches. CDR3 length equals 15 residues. CDR3 nucleotide sequence: TGTGCCAGCAGTTCGACAGGGTTCCCCTCCTACGAGCAGTACTTC. It is translated as CASSSTGFPSYEQYF.

This clonotype was counted ten times or more. The V and J genes are TRBV7-8 and TRBJ2-7; tentatively, D is TRBD2 (5 bases). Looked up from germline, CDR1 is SGHVS and CDR2 is FQNEAQ. The CDR3 is made up of 17 amino acids. Deletions cut 1 base from V and 0 bases from J, with 16 bases between. The CDR3, as DNA: TGTGCCAGCAGCTTAGGGGGAGCGTGGCAGGTCTCCTACGAGCAGTACTTC. It is translated as CASSLGGAWQVSYEQYF. Drawing the rest from reference TRBV7-8 and TRBJ2-7, the complete variable domain is GAGVSQSPRYKVAKRGQDVALRCDPISGHVSLFWYQQALGQGPEFLTYFQNEAQLDKSGLPSDRFFAERPEGSVSTLKIQRTQQEDSAVYLCASSLGGAWQVSYEQYFGPGTRLTVT.

In this sample, this clonotype turned up a few times. This chain connects TRBV7-2 to TRBJ2-1; D perhaps matches TRBD2 (6 bases). V was cut by 5 bases and J by 5 bases, with 16 bases left in between. This CDR3 spans 15 amino acids. CDR1 SGHTA and CDR2 FQGNSA come from the germline V gene. This CDR3 is CASSPPASANNEQFF. The CDR3 DNA is TGTGCCAGCAGCCCCCCCGCTAGCGCCAACAATGAGCAGTTCTTC.